These 3 T cell receptor beta chains were all obtained from the same sample, sequenced in a study of technical replicates of blood from a handful of donors. The protocol was immunoSEQ multiplex PCR, while the TCRdb copy is restricted to in-frame clones and leaves out a portion. The sample lists over 75,000 clones, nearly 97% occurring once. What was sequenced was T cells isolated from PBMCs. The receptors were sampled from a human donor in good health.

This sequence joins TRBV5-6 and TRBJ2-7; TRBD1 matches 7 bases. The ends lost 3 bases at V and 5 bases at J; junction bases unmatched: 11. From germline, CDR1 is SGHDT and CDR2 YYEEEE. The CDR3 is 15 residues long. CDR3 nucleotides: TGTGCCAGCAGCTCCCCCCCGACAGGGTTCCACGAGCAGTACTTC. This translates into CASSSPPTGFHEQYF. The variable domain in full, with the rest retrieved from reference TRBV5-6 and TRBJ2-7, is DAGVTQSPTHLIKTRGQQVTLRCSPKSGHDTVSWYQQALGQGPQFIFQYYEEEERQRGNFPDRFSGHQFPNYSSELNVNALLLGDSALYLCASSSPPTGFHEQYFGPGTRLTVT.

This clone appeared once. This sequence joins TRBV7-9 and TRBJ1-2; 7 bases match TRBD1. The CDR3 is 16 residues long. Trimming took 2 bases from V and 1 from J; bases not matched to a gene: 7. CDR1 is SEHNR, CDR2 FQNEAQ, per germline (reference sequence). CDR3 DNA sequence: TGTGCCAGCAGCTTACCCGCAGGGGGTCGTAACTATGGCTACACCTTC. Protein product: CASSLPAGGRNYGYTF.

This clone was observed a single time. This chain joins TRBV27 and TRBJ2-6, with D maybe TRBD2 (5 bases). The germline V gene encodes CDR1 MNHEY and CDR2 SMNVEV (reference sequence). This CDR3 contains 17 residues. V was clipped by 0 bases and J by 1 base, with 10 bases between them. The CDR3 nucleotides read TGTGCCAGCAGTTTATCGATTGAGGGTTCTGGGGCCAACGTCCTGACTTTC. As protein: CASSLSIEGSGANVLTF.